Below are 15 T cell receptor beta chains sequenced from a single sample in a study of blood T cell repertoires in COVID-19. The table came from immunoSEQ multiplex PCR; TCRdb's copy has only in-frame clones and leaves some out. Of a few hundred thousand clones listed, around 87% are singletons. Sequencing used peripheral blood. These receptors all stem from a woman in her forties or fifties with acute or convalescent COVID-19.

V usage is TRBV28 and J usage is TRBJ2-2; D may be TRBD2 (5 bases). This CDR3 spans 14 amino acids. The germline V gene encodes CDR1 MDHEN and CDR2 SYDVKM. Trimming took 6 bases from V and 6 from J, leaving 14 bases between them. CDR3 DNA: TGTGCCAGCAGCCAAATCTGGAGGTCCGGGGAGCTGTTTTTT. Translation gives CASSQIWRSGELFF. The whole variable domain, filled in from reference TRBV28 and TRBJ2-2, reads DVKVTQSSRYLVKRTGEKVFLECVQDMDHENMFWYRQDPGLGLRLIYFSYDVKMKEKGDIPEGYSVSREKKERFSLILESASTNQTSMYLCASSQIWRSGELFFGEGSRLTVL.

The rearrangement uses TRBV5-1 and TRBJ1-2; 8 nucleotides agree with TRBD1. Trimming removed 3 bases from V and 6 bases from J; junction bases left unmatched: 13. The CDR3 extends over 16 amino acids. Germline V gene sequence: CDR1 SGHRS, CDR2 YFSETQ. This CDR3 reads CASSSDGGTGSDGYTF. The DNA for the CDR3 is TGCGCCAGCAGCTCCGACGGAGGGACAGGATCGGATGGCTACACCTTC.

This chain links TRBV6-1 with TRBJ2-7; a weak D match, TRBD2 (6 bases). V was shortened by 0 bases and J by 5 bases, with 8 bases between the two germline ends. Per the germline V gene, CDR1 is MNHNS and CDR2 is SASEGT. The CDR3 is made up of 13 amino acids. The CDR3 sequence: CASSEAGGHEQYF. The CDR3 DNA reads TGTGCCAGCAGTGAAGCGGGGGGACACGAGCAGTACTTC.

The V call is TRBV30, the J call TRBJ1-1; 7 nucleotides align to TRBD1. This CDR3 region has 16 residues. The germline V gene has CDR1 GTSNPN and CDR2 SVGIG (reference sequence). Unmatched junction bases numbered 16, after V lost 3 bases and J lost 6 bases. CDR3 nucleotides: TGTGCCTGGAGCAAACAGGGGCCCCCTTTTCAAGCTGAAGCTTTCTTT. Translation gives CAWSKQGPPFQAEAFF.

The chain employs TRBV28 and TRBJ2-5, with D possibly matching TRBD2 (6 bases). Per the germline V gene, CDR1 is MDHEN and CDR2 is SYDVKM. CDR3 length: 16 residues. V was cut by 8 bases and J by 4 bases, with 23 bases left in between. The CDR3 bases are TGTGCCAGCTCCGACTTTGCGGGCTCCGGGGGAGAGACCCAGTACTTC. Translated: CASSDFAGSGGETQYF.

The V gene is TRBV3-1 (or the pseudogene TRBV3-2), the J gene TRBJ2-7, with 9 nucleotides matching TRBD1. The CDR3 spans 15 residues. Germline V lookup: CDR1 LGHDT, CDR2 YNNKEL (reference sequence). Trimming at V came to 2 bases and at J to 4 bases, leaving 6 bases not matched to a gene. The CDR3 region has the DNA TGTGCCAGCAGCCAACTACGAGACAGGGGGTACGAGCAGTACTTC. As protein: CASSQLRDRGYEQYF.

The chain carries TRBV4-1 and TRBJ1-1; no reliable D call. Germline V CDR1 and CDR2: MGHRA, YSYEKL. The V and J ends lost 6 bases and 0 bases respectively, with 8 bases between them. The CDR3 is made up of 13 amino acids. DNA for the CDR3: TGCGCCAGCAGAAACAGCATGAACACTGAAGCTTTCTTT. Protein sequence: CASRNSMNTEAFF.

Remarks on this clone: The junction and the germline gene differ at one end; a read error may be behind it. J is TRBJ2-2 and V is TRBV2; D might be TRBD1 (5 bases). The CDR3 has 15 amino acids. Germline-derived CDR1 and CDR2 are SNHLY and FYNNEI. CDR3 in amino acids: CASSRRGSHPGELFF. The CDR3 DNA follows: TGTGCCAGCTCCCGAAGGGGCAGTCACCCCGGAGAGCTGTTTTTT.

The rearrangement joins TRBV6-5 to TRBJ2-6, with a possible D match to TRBD2 (6 bases). The CDR3 sequence is 16 residues long. CDR1 is MNHEY, CDR2 SVGAGI, per germline. The germline V and J ends were trimmed by 2 bases and 2 bases, with 10 bases remaining between them. The CDR3 spells CASSYAGLTGANVLTF. DNA of the CDR3: TGTGCCAGCAGTTACGCGGGGTTAACTGGGGCCAACGTCCTGACTTTC.

The chain links TRBV7-2 to TRBJ1-2; unclear D gene. CDR1 SGHTA and CDR2 FQGNSA come from the germline V gene. Trimming left V 4 bases short and J 5 bases short, with 17 bases between. The CDR3 runs to 15 residues. CDR3 nucleotide sequence: TGTGCCAGCAGCTCCCGAGATACGGAGGTTTATGGCTACACCTTC. Residues: CASSSRDTEVYGYTF.

V and J are TRBV12-3 or TRBV12-4 and TRBJ2-1; D is unclear. The CDR3 is made up of 12 amino acids. V was trimmed by 6 bases and J by 8 bases, leaving 11 bases between them. The CDR3 DNA is TGTGCCAGCAGAATAGTGGTTCATGAGCAGTTCTTC. Amino acid sequence: CASRIVVHEQFF.

The chain links TRBV6-1 to TRBJ1-5, with 10 bases fitting TRBD1. Germline V gene data show CDR1 as MNHNS and CDR2 as SASEGT. Germline trimming cut 2 bases from V and 7 bases from J; bases unmatched to any gene: 5. CDR3 length: 15 amino acids. CDR3 region: CASSEFGTGVQPQHF. CDR3 DNA sequence: TGTGCCAGCAGTGAATTTGGGACAGGGGTCCAGCCCCAGCATTTT.

The chain employs TRBV25-1 and TRBJ1-4, with 7 positions matching TRBD1. Germline V CDR1 and CDR2: MGHDK, SYGVNS. This CDR3 region has 16 residues. V gave up 5 bases and J gave up 2 bases; unmatched junction bases: 8. This chain's CDR3 is CASSRRQGKTNEKLFF. The CDR3 DNA reads as TGTGCCAGCAGTAGGAGACAGGGAAAGACTAATGAAAAACTGTTTTTT.

The rearrangement uses TRBV5-8 and TRBJ1-4, with 7 bases lining up with TRBD1. CDR3 length: 18 amino acids. The V gene's germline CDR1 is SGHTS and CDR2 YDEGEE. The V and J ends lost 1 base and 4 bases, in that order; junction bases with no gene match: 13. CDR3 residues: CASSLLGQPQSVNEKLFF. The CDR3, as DNA: TGTGCCAGCAGCTTGCTGGGACAGCCCCAGAGCGTTAATGAAAAACTGTTTTTT.

The chain employs TRBV27 and TRBJ2-3; 7 bases match TRBD1. Trimming took 5 bases from V and 4 from J; bases not matched to a gene: 6. This CDR3 contains 14 residues. CDR1 is MNHEY, CDR2 SMNVEV, per germline (reference sequence). Written as DNA, the CDR3 is TGTGCCAGCAGTCCTCGACAGGGCCCAGATACGCAGTATTTT. This encodes CASSPRQGPDTQYF.